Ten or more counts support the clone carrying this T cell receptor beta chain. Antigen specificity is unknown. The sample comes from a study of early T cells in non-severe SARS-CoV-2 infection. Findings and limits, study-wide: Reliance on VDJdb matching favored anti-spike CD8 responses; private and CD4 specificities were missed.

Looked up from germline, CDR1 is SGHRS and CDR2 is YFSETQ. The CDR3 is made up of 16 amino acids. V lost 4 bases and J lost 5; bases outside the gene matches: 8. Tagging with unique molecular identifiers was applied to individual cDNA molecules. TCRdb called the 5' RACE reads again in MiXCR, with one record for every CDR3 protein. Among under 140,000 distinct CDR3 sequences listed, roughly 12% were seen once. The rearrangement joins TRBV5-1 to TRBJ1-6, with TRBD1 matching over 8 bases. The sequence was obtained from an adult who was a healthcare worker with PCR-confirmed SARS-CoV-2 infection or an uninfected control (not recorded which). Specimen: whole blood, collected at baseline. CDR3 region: CASSTNGGQDNSPLHF. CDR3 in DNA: TGCGCCAGCAGCACGAACGGGGGACAGGATAATTCACCCCTCCACTTT. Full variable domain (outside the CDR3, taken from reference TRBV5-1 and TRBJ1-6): KAGVTQTPRYLIKTRGQQVTLSCSPISGHRSVSWYQQTPGQGLQFLFEYFSETQRNKGNFPGRFSGRQFSNSRSEMNVSTLELGDSALYLCASSTNGGQDNSPLHFGNGTRLTVT.